This record covers a single T cell receptor (beta chain). For TCRbeta, the library was prepared with unique molecular identifiers. MiXCR, run by TCRdb on the PCR reads, gives a single entry per CDR3 protein. The sample includes around 480,000 distinct CDR3 sequences, roughly 33% of them seen just once. This sample is drawn from a study of T-cell reconstitution after alpha-beta-depleted transplantation in children. V lost 2 bases and J lost 4, with 11 bases in between. Germline V lookup: CDR1 SGHTA, CDR2 FQGTGA. This CDR3 is built from 15 residues. This rearrangement joins TRBV7-3 to TRBJ2-2, with D possibly matching TRBD1 (5 bases). The source of this sequence is a human donor who donated a stem cell graft to a child with aplastic anemia. The sample here was PBMCs from the stem cell graft donor, taken from the stem cell graft. The CDR3 DNA reads as TGTGCCAGCAGCTTAGGTGCAGGGCCCACCGGGGAGCTGTTTTTT. Protein sequence: CASSLGAGPTGELFF.